What follows are 10 T cell receptor beta chains derived from one specimen sequenced in a study of control samples from healthy donors and cancer patients. Data came from immunoSEQ multiplex PCR; TCRdb stores just in-frame clones and leaves some out. The sample yields some 150,000 clones, around 90% seen once. The sample was blood. Receptors were obtained from a man under 40 in good health.

V gene TRBV7-9 combines with J gene TRBJ1-5, with TRBD1 as a possible D gene (6 bases). The CDR3 is 17 amino acids. Trimming took 1 base from V and 1 from J, leaving 14 bases between them. CDR1 is SEHNR and CDR2 is FQNEAQ in the germline V gene (reference sequence). The CDR3 nucleotides are TGTGCCAGCAGCTTAGAAGGGGGTTGGGAAAGCAATCAGCCCCAGCATTTT. Protein sequence: CASSLEGGWESNQPQHF. Together with reference TRBV7-9 and TRBJ1-5, the CDR3 gives the full variable domain: DTGVSQNPRHKITKRGQNVTFRCDPISEHNRLYWYRQTLGQGPEFLTYFQNEAQLEKSRLLSDRFSAERPKGSFSTLEIQRTEQGDSAMYLCASSLEGGWESNQPQHFGDGTRLSIL.

The rearrangement uses TRBV9 and TRBJ1-4; TRBD1 matches at 7 bases. There are 15 residues in the CDR3. The trim removed 4 bases at V and 7 bases at J, leaving 10 bases unmatched. Germline V gene data show CDR1 as SGDLS and CDR2 as YYNGEE. CDR3 protein: CASSPRGLRGEKLFF. DNA of the CDR3: TGTGCCAGCAGCCCAAGGGGGCTGCGTGGTGAAAAACTGTTTTTT.

The chain joins TRBV11-2 to TRBJ2-1; 7 bases match TRBD1. Germline trimming cut 1 base from V and 3 bases from J; bases unmatched to any gene: 3. The germline V gene has CDR1 SGHAT and CDR2 FQNNGV. This CDR3 spans 15 amino acids. CDR3 protein: CASSLGDSVYNEQFF. In nucleotides, the CDR3 is TGTGCCAGCAGCTTAGGGGACAGCGTCTACAATGAGCAGTTCTTC.

This chain links TRBV5-1 with TRBJ2-6; 8 bases align to TRBD2. The CDR3 runs 14 residues. Per the germline V gene, CDR1 is SGHRS and CDR2 is YFSETQ. V was pared by 7 bases and J by 4 bases, with 4 bases of the junction left unmatched. CDR3 residues: CASGREDGANVLTF. CDR3 in DNA: TGCGCCAGCGGGCGGGAGGACGGGGCCAACGTCCTGACTTTC.

The chain is built from TRBV24-1 and TRBJ2-1; D not resolved. V shed 3 bases and J shed 3 bases, with 8 bases lying between them. Germline assignment: CDR1 KGHDR and CDR2 SFDVKD. The CDR3 is 14 amino acids. As DNA, the CDR3 is TGTGCCACCAGTGATCCGAGCCTCTACAATGAGCAGTTCTTC. This codes for CATSDPSLYNEQFF.

The chain has TRBV29-1 and TRBJ2-3, with TRBD2 matching over 9 bases. The CDR3 sequence is 15 residues long. Germline CDR1 SQVTM, CDR2 ANQGSEA. Losses at the gene ends were 5 bases for V and 4 bases for J; bases not matched to a gene: 10. CDR3 nucleotide sequence: TGCAGCGTTATTGGCGGGGGGGCCGGCGCAGATACGCAGTATTTT. Protein sequence: CSVIGGGAGADTQYF.

The rearrangement links TRBV5-6 to TRBJ1-1; TRBD1 might be the D (6 bases). Germline CDR1 is SGHDT and CDR2 is YYEEEE. The V end was cut by 0 bases, the J end by 4 bases, with 16 bases between. CDR3 size: 16 residues. The CDR3 DNA sequence: TGTGCCAGCAGCTTGGGATTCGTCGGGGGCTTCACTGAAGCTTTCTTT. Its protein is CASSLGFVGGFTEAFF.

This clone was counted a few times. The CDR3: CASSLEAGRSYEQYF. In DNA form, the CDR3 reads TGTGCCAGCAGCTTAGAGGCAGGGAGAAGTTACGAGCAGTACTTC. The V and J genes are TRBV7-2 and TRBJ2-7; D may match TRBD1 or TRBD2 (5 bases each). CDR3 length: 15 residues. Germline CDR1 reads SGHTA; CDR2 reads FQGNSA. The V end lost 1 base, the J end lost 4 bases, and 14 bases lay between the germline ends.

The genes are TRBV10-3 and TRBJ2-1; 8 bases fit TRBD2. CDR3 size: 15 residues. The trim removed 8 bases at V and 1 base at J, leaving 7 bases unmatched. The germline CDR1 and CDR2 sequences are ENHRY and SYGVKD. The CDR3 region has the DNA TGTGCCATCGGGCCCAAGCGGGGGTCCTACAATGAGCAGTTCTTC. Residues: CAIGPKRGSYNEQFF.

This clone was seen a handful of times. CDR3 residues: CSARENYGYTF. The DNA of the CDR3 is TGCAGTGCTAGGGAGAACTATGGCTACACCTTC. This chain links TRBV20-1 with TRBJ1-2, with no clear D. V was shortened by 3 bases and J by 2 bases, with 4 bases between the two germline ends. The CDR3 sequence is 11 residues long. In germline, CDR1 is DFQATT, CDR2 SNEGSKA (reference sequence).